The present entry profiles one TCR beta chain with its context. Its antigen is unknown. Conversion of TCR transcripts into cDNA relied on 5'RACE template switching, which added a universal primer site and UMIs. TCRdb recomputed calls from the 5' RACE reads with MiXCR, one row per CDR3 protein. The sample holds about 630,000 distinct CDR3 sequences, roughly an eighth seen once. These data come from a study of T cells after yellow fever vaccination. Study-level results: Most clones from primary vaccination resurfaced after the booster (under 97% CD4, more than 75% CD8). A weaker secondary response peaked on day 5, the primary on day 15.

Per the germline V gene, CDR1 is DFQATT and CDR2 is SNEGSKA (reference sequence). The V gene end was trimmed by 6 bases and the J gene end by 15 bases; junction bases not matched to a gene: 15. The CDR3 extends over 14 amino acids. The rearrangement joins TRBV20-1 to TRBJ2-1; TRBD2 matches 12 bases. The receptor was derived from a man under 40 who received the YFV17D yellow fever vaccine. The sample consisted of PBMCs, taken on the day of the yellow fever booster vaccination. The chain's CDR3 is CSALNRLAGGPTFF. The CDR3 DNA reads as TGCAGTGCCCTTAACAGGCTAGCGGGAGGGCCGACGTTCTTC.